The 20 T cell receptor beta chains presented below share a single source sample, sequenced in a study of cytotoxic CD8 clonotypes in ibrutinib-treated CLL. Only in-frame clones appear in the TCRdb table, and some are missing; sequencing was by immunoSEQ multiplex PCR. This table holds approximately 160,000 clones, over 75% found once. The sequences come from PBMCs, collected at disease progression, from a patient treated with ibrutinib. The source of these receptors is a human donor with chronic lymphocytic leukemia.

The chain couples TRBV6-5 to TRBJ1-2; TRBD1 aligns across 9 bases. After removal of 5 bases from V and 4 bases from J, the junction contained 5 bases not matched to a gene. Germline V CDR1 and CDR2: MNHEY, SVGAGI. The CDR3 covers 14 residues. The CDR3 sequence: CASSRDRARYGYTF. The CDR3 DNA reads TGTGCCAGCAGTAGGGACAGGGCTCGCTATGGCTACACCTTC.

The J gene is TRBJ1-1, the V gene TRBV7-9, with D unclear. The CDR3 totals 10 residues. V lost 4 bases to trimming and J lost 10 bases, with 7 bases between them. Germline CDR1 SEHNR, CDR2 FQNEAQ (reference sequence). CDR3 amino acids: CASSYPSAFF. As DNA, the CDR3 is TGTGCCAGCAGCTACCCGTCAGCTTTCTTT.

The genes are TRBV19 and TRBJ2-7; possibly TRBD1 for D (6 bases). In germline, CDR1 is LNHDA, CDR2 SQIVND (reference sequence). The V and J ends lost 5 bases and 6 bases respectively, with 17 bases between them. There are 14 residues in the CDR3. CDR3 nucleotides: TGTGCCAGTAGTCGGGACATCCCGAGGGGCGAGCAGTACTTC. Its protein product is CASSRDIPRGEQYF. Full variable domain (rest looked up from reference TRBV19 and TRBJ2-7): DGGITQSPKYLFRKEGQNVTLSCEQNLNHDAMYWYRQDPGQGLRLIYYSQIVNDFQKGDIAEGYSVSREKKESFPLTVTSAQKNPTAFYLCASSRDIPRGEQYFGPGTRLTVT.

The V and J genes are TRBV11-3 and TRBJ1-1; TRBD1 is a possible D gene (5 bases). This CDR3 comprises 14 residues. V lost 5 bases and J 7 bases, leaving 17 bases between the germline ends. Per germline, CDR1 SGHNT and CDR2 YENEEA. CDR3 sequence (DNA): TGTGCCAGCAGCACGGGACGGTCCCGCCGTGAAGCTTTCTTT. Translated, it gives CASSTGRSRREAFF.

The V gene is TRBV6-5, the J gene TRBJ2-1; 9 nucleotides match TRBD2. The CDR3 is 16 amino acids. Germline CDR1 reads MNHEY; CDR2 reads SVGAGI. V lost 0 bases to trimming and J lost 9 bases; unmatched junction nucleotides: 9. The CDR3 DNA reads TGTGCCAGCAGTTACTCGGGTAGCGGGAGTGACGGTGAGCAGTTCTTC. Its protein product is CASSYSGSGSDGEQFF.

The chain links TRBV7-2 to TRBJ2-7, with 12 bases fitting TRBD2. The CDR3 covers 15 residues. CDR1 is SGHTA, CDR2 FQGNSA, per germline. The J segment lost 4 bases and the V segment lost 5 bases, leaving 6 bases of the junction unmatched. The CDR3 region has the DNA TGTGCCAGCAGCCCCGGACTAGCGGGACTGTACGAGCAGTACTTC. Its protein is CASSPGLAGLYEQYF.

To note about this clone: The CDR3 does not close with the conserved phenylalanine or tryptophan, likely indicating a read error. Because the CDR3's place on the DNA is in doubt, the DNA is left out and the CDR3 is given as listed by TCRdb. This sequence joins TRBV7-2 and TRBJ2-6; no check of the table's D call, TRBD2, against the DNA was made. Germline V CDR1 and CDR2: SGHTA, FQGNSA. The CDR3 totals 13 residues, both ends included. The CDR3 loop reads CASSLGGLAGTTI.

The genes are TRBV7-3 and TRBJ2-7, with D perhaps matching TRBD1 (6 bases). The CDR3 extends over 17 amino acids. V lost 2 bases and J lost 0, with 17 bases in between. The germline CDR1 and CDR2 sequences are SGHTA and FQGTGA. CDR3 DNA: TGTGCCAGCAGCTTAGGGACACCCTTTGCACTCTCCTACGAGCAGTACTTC. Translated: CASSLGTPFALSYEQYF.

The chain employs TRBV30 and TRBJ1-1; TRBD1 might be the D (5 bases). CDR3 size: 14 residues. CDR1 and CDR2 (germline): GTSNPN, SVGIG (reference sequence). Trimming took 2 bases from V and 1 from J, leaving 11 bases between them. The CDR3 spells CAWSPGRENTEAFF. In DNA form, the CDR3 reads TGTGCCTGGAGTCCGGGCAGGGAGAACACTGAAGCTTTCTTT. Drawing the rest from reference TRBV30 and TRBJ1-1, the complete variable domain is SQTIHQWPATLVQPVGSPLSLECTVEGTSNPNLYWYRQAAGRGLQLLFYSVGIGQISSEVPQNLSASRPQDRQFILSSKKLLLSDSGFYLCAWSPGRENTEAFFGQGTRLTVV.

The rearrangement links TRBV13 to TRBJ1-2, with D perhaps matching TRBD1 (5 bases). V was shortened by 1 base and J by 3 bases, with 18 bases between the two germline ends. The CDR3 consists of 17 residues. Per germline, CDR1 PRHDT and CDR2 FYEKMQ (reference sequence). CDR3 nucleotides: TGTGCCAGCAGCTTAGCCCCCCCGGATGGGGGGTACTATGGCTACACCTTC. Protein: CASSLAPPDGGYYGYTF.

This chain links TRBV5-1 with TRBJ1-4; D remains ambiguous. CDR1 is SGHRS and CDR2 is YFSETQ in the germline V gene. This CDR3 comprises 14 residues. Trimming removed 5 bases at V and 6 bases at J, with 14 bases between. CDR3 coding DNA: TGCGCCAGCAGGGAGGAACCTGGGGATGAAAAACTGTTTTTT. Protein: CASREEPGDEKLFF.

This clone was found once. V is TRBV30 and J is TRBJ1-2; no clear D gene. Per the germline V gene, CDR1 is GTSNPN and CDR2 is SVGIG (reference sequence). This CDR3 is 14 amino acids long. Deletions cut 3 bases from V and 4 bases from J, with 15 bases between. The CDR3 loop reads CAWRPPGRSYGYTF. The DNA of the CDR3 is TGTGCCTGGAGGCCCCCGGGGAGGTCCTATGGCTACACCTTC.

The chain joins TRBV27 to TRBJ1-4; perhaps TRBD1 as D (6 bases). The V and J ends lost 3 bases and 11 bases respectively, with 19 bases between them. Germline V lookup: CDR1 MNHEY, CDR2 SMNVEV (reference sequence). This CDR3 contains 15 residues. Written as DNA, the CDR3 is TGTGCCAGCAGTTTGGGGGGGCAGGTTAAAGGGAAACTGTTTTTT. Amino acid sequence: CASSLGGQVKGKLFF.

The CDR3 loop is CASSSRVPLQGQDYGYTF. CDR3 nucleotide sequence: TGTGCCAGCAGTTCACGGGTCCCTCTACAGGGGCAAGACTATGGCTACACCTTC. This chain connects TRBV27 to TRBJ1-2, with TRBD1 matching over 7 bases. V shed 4 bases and J 3 bases; nucleotides not matched to a gene: 17. Germline assignment: CDR1 MNHEY and CDR2 SMNVEV (reference sequence). This CDR3 is 18 amino acids long.

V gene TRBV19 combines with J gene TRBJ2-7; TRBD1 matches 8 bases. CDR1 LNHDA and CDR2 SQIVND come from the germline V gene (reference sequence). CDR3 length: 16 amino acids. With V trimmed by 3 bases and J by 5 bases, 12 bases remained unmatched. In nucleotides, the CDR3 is TGTGCCAGTAGTATGTATCTCCGGCAGGGGGCTAACGAGCAGTACTTC. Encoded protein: CASSMYLRQGANEQYF.

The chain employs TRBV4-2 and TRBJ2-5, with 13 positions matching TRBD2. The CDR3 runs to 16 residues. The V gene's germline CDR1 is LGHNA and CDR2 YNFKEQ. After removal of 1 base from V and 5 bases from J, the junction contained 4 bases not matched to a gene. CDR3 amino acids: CASSQGTSGSGETQYF. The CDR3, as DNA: TGTGCCAGCAGCCAAGGGACTAGCGGGAGTGGGGAGACCCAGTACTTC.

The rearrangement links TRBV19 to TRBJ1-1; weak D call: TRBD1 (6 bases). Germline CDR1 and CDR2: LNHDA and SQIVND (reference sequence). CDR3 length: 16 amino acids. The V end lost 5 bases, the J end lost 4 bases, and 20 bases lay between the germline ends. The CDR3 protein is CASSSWAGARGTEAFF. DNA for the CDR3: TGTGCCAGTAGTTCATGGGCAGGGGCGAGAGGCACTGAAGCTTTCTTT.

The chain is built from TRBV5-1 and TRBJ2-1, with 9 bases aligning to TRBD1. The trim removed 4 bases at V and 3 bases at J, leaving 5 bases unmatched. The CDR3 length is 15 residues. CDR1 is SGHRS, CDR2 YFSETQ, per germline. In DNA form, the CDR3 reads TGCGCCAGCAGCCCCTGGACAGGGGACTACAATGAGCAGTTCTTC. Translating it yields CASSPWTGDYNEQFF.

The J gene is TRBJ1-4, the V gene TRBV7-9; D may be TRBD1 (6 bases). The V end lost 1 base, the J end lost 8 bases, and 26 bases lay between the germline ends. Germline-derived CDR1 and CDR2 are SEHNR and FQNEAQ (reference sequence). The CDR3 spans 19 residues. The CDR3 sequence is CASSLGRGSGGVGQEKLFF. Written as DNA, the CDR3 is TGTGCCAGCAGCTTAGGTCGCGGTTCGGGCGGGGTAGGACAGGAAAAACTGTTTTTT. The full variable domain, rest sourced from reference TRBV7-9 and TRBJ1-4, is DTGVSQNPRHKITKRGQNVTFRCDPISEHNRLYWYRQTLGQGPEFLTYFQNEAQLEKSRLLSDRFSAERPKGSFSTLEIQRTEQGDSAMYLCASSLGRGSGGVGQEKLFFGSGTQLSVL.

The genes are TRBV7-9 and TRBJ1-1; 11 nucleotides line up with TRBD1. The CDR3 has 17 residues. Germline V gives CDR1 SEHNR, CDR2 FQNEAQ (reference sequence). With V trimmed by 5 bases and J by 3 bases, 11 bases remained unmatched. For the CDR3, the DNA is TGTGCCAGCAGCCCAGGGACAGGGGGATATTGGGACACTGAAGCTTTCTTT. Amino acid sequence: CASSPGTGGYWDTEAFF.